This entry lists 2 T cell receptor beta chains sequenced from one sample in a study of CD8 T cells in ankylosing spondylitis. MiXCR, run by TCRdb on the 5' RACE reads, gives a single entry per CDR3 protein. Among around 150,000 distinct CDR3 sequences listed, approximately 7.3% were seen once. The specimen sequenced was blood, either unsorted or a sorted T cell fraction (not recorded which). These receptors were taken from a female donor with ankylosing spondylitis or in good health (not recorded which).

This clonotype has at least ten counts. V and J are TRBV2 and TRBJ2-7; TRBD1 aligns across 9 bases. The V segment lost 3 bases and the J segment 4 bases; nucleotides outside the gene matches: 7. The CDR3 totals 15 residues. CDR1 is SNHLY and CDR2 is FYNNEI in the germline V gene. The CDR3 nucleotides read TGTGCCAGCAGTGAGCTGGGACAGGGATCGTACGAGCAGTACTTC. Its translation: CASSELGQGSYEQYF. Full variable domain (rest looked up from reference TRBV2 and TRBJ2-7): EPEVTQTPSHQVTQMGQEVILRCVPISNHLYFYWYRQILGQKVEFLVSFYNNEISEKSEIFDDQFSVERPDGSNFTLKIRSTKLEDSAMYFCASSELGQGSYEQYFGPGTRLTVT.

This clonotype was recorded at least ten times. This chain connects TRBV2 to TRBJ2-7; 8 positions agree with TRBD1. Trimming cost V 6 bases and J 3 bases; bases outside gene matches: 7. The CDR3 is 14 residues long. Looked up from germline, CDR1 is SNHLY and CDR2 is FYNNEI. As DNA, the CDR3 is TGTGCCAGCAGCTTACAGGGGGGCGACTACGAGCAGTACTTC. It codes for CASSLQGGDYEQYF. The full variable domain, its missing parts supplied by reference TRBV2 and TRBJ2-7, is EPEVTQTPSHQVTQMGQEVILRCVPISNHLYFYWYRQILGQKVEFLVSFYNNEISEKSEIFDDQFSVERPDGSNFTLKIRSTKLEDSAMYFCASSLQGGDYEQYFGPGTRLTVT.